A selection of T cell receptor beta chains follows, all from one sample in a study of cytomegalovirus exposure and HLA in healthy donors. The assay was immunoSEQ multiplex PCR, and TCRdb's table has in-frame clones only and misses some. Among 200,000 to 250,000 clones listed, over 80% were seen once. Sequences were obtained from PBMCs. The receptors stem from a boy between 2 and 10 years old in good health and CMV-seronegative. CDR3s include the opening cysteine and the closing phenylalanine or tryptophan. The D gene is left open where the match is weak. Size is stated for part of the rows, as once, few or many counts, or as a class when the clone is expanded.

d_call: TRBD2
v_call: TRBV30
clone_size: NA
j_call: TRBJ2-7
cdr3_aa: CAWSESRGRADNEQYF
cdr3_nt: TGTGCCTGGAGTGAGTCCCGCGGGAGGGCCGATAACGAGCAGTACTTC

d_call: NA
v_call: TRBV30
clone_size: NA
j_call: TRBJ1-2
cdr3_aa: CAWSIGYGYTF
cdr3_nt: TGTGCCTGGAGTATCGGGTATGGCTACACCTTC

d_call: TRBD2
v_call: TRBV30
clone_size: NA
j_call: TRBJ2-1
cdr3_aa: CAWSVRLAGDNEQFF
cdr3_nt: TGTGCCTGGAGTGTAAGACTAGCGGGCGACAATGAGCAGTTCTTC

d_call: NA
v_call: TRBV7-8
clone_size: NA
j_call: TRBJ1-1
cdr3_aa: CASSPITVNTEAFF
cdr3_nt: TGTGCCAGCAGCCCCATTACAGTGAACACTGAAGCTTTCTTT

d_call: TRBD2
v_call: TRBV5-4
clone_size: NA
j_call: TRBJ2-3
cdr3_aa: CASSSEGLAGGQGTDTQYF
cdr3_nt: TGTGCCAGCAGCTCTGAGGGACTAGCGGGAGGGCAAGGCACAGATACGCAGTATTTT

d_call: NA
v_call: TRBV28
clone_size: once
j_call: TRBJ2-3
cdr3_aa: CASTGTLLDTQYF
cdr3_nt: TGTGCCAGCACTGGGACTCTTCTGGATACGCAGTATTTT

d_call: TRBD2
v_call: TRBV7-9
clone_size: NA
j_call: TRBJ2-1
cdr3_aa: CASSSLAGVGSEQFF
cdr3_nt: TGTGCCAGCAGCTCACTAGCGGGAGTCGGTAGTGAGCAGTTCTTC

d_call: NA
v_call: TRBV4-1
clone_size: NA
j_call: TRBJ1-5
cdr3_aa: CASSQERGQPQHF
cdr3_nt: TGCGCCAGCAGCCAAGAACGGGGTCAGCCCCAGCATTTT

d_call: TRBD1
v_call: TRBV5-8
clone_size: NA
j_call: TRBJ2-7
cdr3_aa: CASSETGVTYEQYF
cdr3_nt: TGTGCCAGCAGCGAAACAGGGGTCACCTACGAGCAGTACTTC

d_call: TRBD2
v_call: TRBV18
clone_size: NA
j_call: TRBJ2-5
cdr3_aa: CASSPPYGRETQYF
cdr3_nt: TGTGCCAGCTCACCACCGTACGGGAGGGAGACCCAGTACTTC

d_call: NA
v_call: TRBV29-1
clone_size: NA
j_call: TRBJ2-7
cdr3_aa: CSAYQGYEQYF
cdr3_nt: TGCAGCGCCTACCAGGGCTACGAGCAGTACTTC

d_call: NA
v_call: TRBV27
clone_size: few
j_call: TRBJ1-2
cdr3_aa: CASSPGMWSSDGYTF
cdr3_nt: TGTGCCAGCAGTCCAGGGATGTGGTCCTCCGATGGCTACACCTTC

d_call: NA
v_call: TRBV5-1
clone_size: few
j_call: TRBJ1-1
cdr3_aa: CASSPRWGLTTEAFF
cdr3_nt: TGCGCCAGCAGCCCACGCTGGGGCCTCACCACTGAAGCTTTCTTT

d_call: NA
v_call: TRBV7-2
clone_size: few
j_call: TRBJ1-2
cdr3_aa: CASSLAFANYGYTF
cdr3_nt: TGTGCCAGCAGCTTAGCTTTCGCTAACTATGGCTACACCTTC

d_call: NA
v_call: TRBV27
clone_size: NA
j_call: TRBJ2-1
cdr3_aa: CASSLVFPGDFYNEQFF
cdr3_nt: TGTGCCAGCAGTTTGGTTTTCCCCGGGGACTTTTACAATGAGCAGTTCTTC

d_call: NA
v_call: TRBV7-6
clone_size: NA
j_call: TRBJ1-4
cdr3_aa: CASSGRTAYNEKLFF
cdr3_nt: TGTGCCAGCAGCGGTCGGACAGCCTATAATGAAAAACTGTTTTTT

d_call: TRBD2
v_call: TRBV6-5
clone_size: NA
j_call: TRBJ2-7
cdr3_aa: CASSYGLAGSYEQYF
cdr3_nt: TGTGCCAGCAGTTACGGGCTAGCGGGCTCCTACGAGCAGTACTTC

d_call: NA
v_call: TRBV11-3
clone_size: NA
j_call: TRBJ2-5
cdr3_aa: CASSQGETQYF
cdr3_nt: TGTGCCAGCAGCCAGGGGGAGACCCAGTACTTC